The 24 T cell receptor beta chains below all came from one sample that was sequenced in a study of cytomegalovirus exposure and HLA in healthy donors. In the PCR, 60 Vbeta and 13 Jbeta primers were used. Data came from immunoSEQ multiplex PCR; TCRdb stores just in-frame clones and leaves some out. This sample has about 62,000 clones, with 80% to 90% found just once. The specimen was PBMCs. These receptors were obtained from a woman aged 30 to 39 in good health and CMV-seronegative.

This sequence joins TRBV28 and TRBJ2-7, with D possibly matching TRBD1 (6 bases). The V and J ends lost 6 bases and 4 bases respectively, with 19 bases between them. The length of the CDR3 is 15 residues. Germline CDR1 and CDR2: MDHEN and SYDVKM. This CDR3 reads CASRRDPGHPYEQYF. The CDR3 nucleotides read TGTGCCAGCAGACGAGATCCGGGACACCCTTACGAGCAGTACTTC.

This chain connects TRBV2 to TRBJ1-2; tentative D call: TRBD1 (5 bases). Germline loops: CDR1 SNHLY, CDR2 FYNNEI. The CDR3 length is 14 residues. Trimming left V 4 bases short and J 6 bases short, with 15 bases between. CDR3 protein: CASSADAGEDGYTF. The CDR3 DNA follows: TGTGCCAGCAGTGCGGACGCGGGGGAGGATGGCTACACCTTC.

The genes are TRBV19 and TRBJ2-3; 8 bases fit TRBD2. This CDR3 contains 17 residues. Per the germline V gene, CDR1 is LNHDA and CDR2 is SQIVND (reference sequence). Trimming cost V 3 bases and J 0 bases; bases outside gene matches: 8. CDR3 loop: CASSISSGSPSTDTQYF. As DNA, the CDR3 is TGTGCCAGTAGTATTTCTAGCGGGTCTCCTAGCACAGATACGCAGTATTTT.

CDR3 sequence (DNA): TGTGCCGCCGCGGACAGGTCCAGCTCCTACGAGCAGTACTTC. Translation gives CAAADRSSSYEQYF. This chain joins TRBV6-1 and TRBJ2-7; 7 positions agree with TRBD1. CDR3 size: 14 residues. Germline CDR1 is MNHNS and CDR2 is SASEGT. V lost 11 bases, J lost 0 bases, and 10 bases stayed unmatched.

The chain carries TRBV29-1 and TRBJ1-1, with D possibly TRBD1 on 6 matching bases. The CDR3 sequence is 13 residues long. Trimming removed 5 bases from V and 0 bases from J, with 10 bases in between. Germline CDR1 is SQVTM and CDR2 is ANQGSEA. CDR3 sequence (DNA): TGCAGCGTTCCGACAGGACTGAACACTGAAGCTTTCTTT. Its translation is CSVPTGLNTEAFF.

The rearrangement links TRBV7-9 to TRBJ1-5; 7 nucleotides align to TRBD1. The ends lost 5 bases at V and 3 bases at J; junction bases unmatched: 4. There are 14 residues in the CDR3. Germline CDR1 SEHNR, CDR2 FQNEAQ (reference sequence). In DNA, the CDR3 is TGTGCCAGCAGCCTCGGGACAGCCAATCAGCCCCAGCATTTT. Amino acid sequence: CASSLGTANQPQHF.

This sequence joins TRBV19 and TRBJ2-7; TRBD1 might be the D (6 bases). This CDR3 is built from 15 residues. The V gene lost 3 bases and the J gene lost 4 bases, with 16 bases spanning the gap. Germline CDR1 and CDR2: LNHDA and SQIVND (reference sequence). The CDR3 DNA sequence: TGTGCCAGTAGTATCACAACAGGACAGATTTACGAGCAGTACTTC. Translating it yields CASSITTGQIYEQYF.

This chain uses TRBV4-1 with TRBJ2-5; TRBD2 matches at 13 bases. The germline gives CDR1 MGHRA, CDR2 YSYEKL. The CDR3 extends over 17 amino acids. V was clipped by 4 bases and J by 1 base; unmatched bases: 6. The CDR3 protein is CASSRLRTSGGQETQYF. CDR3 sequence (DNA): TGCGCCAGCAGCCGTCTCAGGACTAGCGGGGGCCAAGAGACCCAGTACTTC.

The chain is built from TRBV7-2 and TRBJ1-6; 8 positions match TRBD1. Germline CDR1 is SGHTA and CDR2 is FQGNSA. This CDR3 comprises 16 residues. V shed 2 bases and J 7 bases; nucleotides not matched to a gene: 7. In DNA form, the CDR3 reads TGTGCCAGCAGCTTATCTCCAGGGGGCCCCAATTCACCCCTCCACTTT. This encodes CASSLSPGGPNSPLHF.

V usage is TRBV7-2 and J usage is TRBJ1-4; 10 bases agree with TRBD1. This CDR3 spans 15 amino acids. Unmatched junction bases numbered 5, after V lost 5 bases and J lost 5 bases. Germline values: CDR1 SGHTA, CDR2 FQGNSA. CDR3 residues: CASSVPGQGNEKLFF. In nucleotides, the CDR3 is TGTGCCAGCAGCGTCCCGGGACAGGGGAATGAAAAACTGTTTTTT.

V and J are TRBV9 and TRBJ1-1; tentatively, D is TRBD1 (5 bases). Trimming took 3 bases from V and 1 from J, leaving 7 bases between them. From germline, CDR1 is SGDLS and CDR2 YYNGEE. The length of the CDR3 is 13 residues. The CDR3 region has the DNA TGTGCCAGCAGCGCAACAGGGAACACTGAAGCTTTCTTT. This encodes CASSATGNTEAFF. The full variable domain, in which reference TRBV9 and TRBJ1-1 provide the parts outside the CDR3, is DSGVTQTPKHLITATGQRVTLRCSPRSGDLSVYWYQQSLDQGLQFLIQYYNGEERAKGNILERFSAQQFPDLHSELNLSSLELGDSALYFCASSATGNTEAFFGQGTRLTVV.

This sequence joins TRBV30 and TRBJ2-7; 10 bases agree with TRBD1. Per the germline V gene, CDR1 is GTSNPN and CDR2 is SVGIG (reference sequence). The CDR3 length is 14 residues. V was pared by 2 bases and J by 3 bases, with 4 bases of the junction left unmatched. The CDR3 sequence is CAWSPGTGDYEQYF. The CDR3 DNA is TGTGCCTGGAGTCCCGGGACAGGGGACTACGAGCAGTACTTC.

This clone was detected once. The CDR3 nucleotides read TGTGCCAGCAGTCTCCCCGGTCCCGGTCTACGCGAGCAGTACTTC. Its translation is CASSLPGPGLREQYF. The V gene is TRBV28, the J gene TRBJ2-7; D remains unclear. Per the germline V gene, CDR1 is MDHEN and CDR2 is SYDVKM. V lost 5 bases and J 6 bases, leaving 20 bases between the germline ends. This CDR3 is built from 15 residues. Full variable domain (remainder filled in from reference TRBV28 and TRBJ2-7): DVKVTQSSRYLVKRTGEKVFLECVQDMDHENMFWYRQDPGLGLRLIYFSYDVKMKEKGDIPEGYSVSREKKERFSLILESASTNQTSMYLCASSLPGPGLREQYFGPGTRLTVT.

V and J are TRBV18 and TRBJ1-1; 8 bases are a match to TRBD1. This CDR3 contains 14 residues. V trimming: 3 bases; J trimming: 5 bases; junction bases outside the gene matches: 5. Germline values: CDR1 KGHSH, CDR2 LQKENI. The CDR3 loop is CASSPQGAGTEAFF. The CDR3 bases are TGTGCCAGCTCACCTCAGGGGGCTGGTACTGAAGCTTTCTTT.

This chain joins TRBV11-2 and TRBJ1-2, with 8 bases fitting TRBD1. In germline, CDR1 is SGHAT, CDR2 FQNNGV. CDR3 size: 12 residues. After removal of 5 bases from V and 8 bases from J, the junction contained 4 bases not matched to a gene. The CDR3 region is CASSADRVGYTF. The CDR3 DNA reads as TGTGCCAGCAGCGCGGACAGGGTCGGCTACACCTTC.

This clone was recorded once. The chain joins TRBV5-6 to TRBJ1-5; tentative D call: TRBD1 (5 bases). The germline CDR1 and CDR2 sequences are SGHDT and YYEEEE. Trimming removed 1 base at V and 4 bases at J, with 6 bases between. The CDR3 is 13 residues long. The CDR3 is CASSLPGNQPQHF. The DNA of the CDR3 is TGTGCCAGCAGCTTGCCAGGGAATCAGCCCCAGCATTTT.

The rearrangement links TRBV10-3 to TRBJ2-5, with 8 bases that match TRBD2. The V segment lost 2 bases and the J segment 3 bases; nucleotides outside the gene matches: 2. Germline CDR1 ENHRY, CDR2 SYGVKD. The CDR3 extends over 14 amino acids. The CDR3 DNA follows: TGTGCCATCAGTGAGAGTAGCGGGGAAGAGACCCAGTACTTC. This translates into CAISESSGEETQYF.

The CDR3 DNA reads TGTGCCAGCAGTTTAGGGAGTATCGGGGAGCTGTTTTTT. This codes for CASSLGSIGELFF. The chain carries TRBV27 and TRBJ2-2; possibly TRBD2 for D (5 bases). V lost 2 bases and J lost 7, with 8 bases in between. The CDR3 has 13 residues. Germline V gene sequence: CDR1 MNHEY, CDR2 SMNVEV (reference sequence).

CDR3 sequence reads: CASSSPPYGTEAFF. CDR3 nucleotide sequence: TGTGCCAGCAGCTCCCCCCCTTACGGGACTGAAGCTTTCTTT. The chain recombines TRBV5-5 with TRBJ1-1, with D uncertain. This CDR3 is 14 amino acids long. Germline V CDR1 and CDR2: SGHKS, YYEKEE (reference sequence). Trimming removed 3 bases at V and 5 bases at J, with 14 bases between. Combining the CDR3 with reference TRBV5-5 and TRBJ1-1 gives the whole variable domain DAGVTQSPTHLIKTRGQQVTLRCSPISGHKSVSWYQQVLGQGPQFIFQYYEKEERGRGNFPDRFSARQFPNYSSELNVNALLLGDSALYLCASSSPPYGTEAFFGQGTRLTVV.

This clone was counted between two and nine times. The V call is TRBV11-3, the J call TRBJ2-2; D remains ambiguous. The CDR3 contains 14 residues. In germline, CDR1 is SGHNT, CDR2 YENEEA. Deletions cut 7 bases from V and 2 bases from J, with 11 bases between. CDR3 amino acids: CASTELANTGELFF. The CDR3 DNA is TGTGCCAGCACCGAGCTTGCAAACACCGGGGAGCTGTTTTTT.

The chain couples TRBV7-9 to TRBJ1-1, with 7 nucleotides matching TRBD1. V lost 6 bases to trimming and J lost 5 bases; unmatched junction nucleotides: 6. This CDR3 comprises 13 residues. Germline V gene lookup returns CDR1 SEHNR and CDR2 FQNEAQ (reference sequence). CDR3: CASSRDSETEAFF. CDR3 coding DNA: TGTGCCAGCAGTAGGGACAGCGAGACTGAAGCTTTCTTT.

The chain recombines TRBV4-3 with TRBJ1-2; 7 positions match TRBD1. Germline V gives CDR1 LGHNA, CDR2 YSLEER. The CDR3 length is 15 residues. J lost 6 bases, V lost 2 bases, and 9 bases had no gene match. This CDR3 reads CASSQSTQGVDGYTF. DNA of the CDR3: TGCGCCAGCAGCCAATCAACGCAGGGGGTGGATGGCTACACCTTC.

The rearrangement links TRBV29-1 to TRBJ1-1, with 8 bases matching TRBD1. The length of the CDR3 is 13 residues. Trimming at V came to 3 bases and at J to 5 bases, leaving 5 bases not matched to a gene. CDR1 and CDR2 from the germline V gene are SQVTM and ANQGSEA. In DNA, the CDR3 is TGCAGCGTTGACGCACAGGGGGGAACTGAAGCTTTCTTT. This codes for CSVDAQGGTEAFF.

In its sample, this clone was seen once. This sequence joins TRBV19 and TRBJ1-1; TRBD1 aligns across 8 bases. CDR1 is LNHDA, CDR2 SQIVND, per germline (reference sequence). This CDR3 comprises 12 residues. With V trimmed by 11 bases and J by 4 bases, 6 bases remained unmatched. The CDR3 protein is CASHRGATEAFF. The CDR3, as DNA: TGTGCCTCGCACAGGGGGGCCACTGAAGCTTTCTTT.